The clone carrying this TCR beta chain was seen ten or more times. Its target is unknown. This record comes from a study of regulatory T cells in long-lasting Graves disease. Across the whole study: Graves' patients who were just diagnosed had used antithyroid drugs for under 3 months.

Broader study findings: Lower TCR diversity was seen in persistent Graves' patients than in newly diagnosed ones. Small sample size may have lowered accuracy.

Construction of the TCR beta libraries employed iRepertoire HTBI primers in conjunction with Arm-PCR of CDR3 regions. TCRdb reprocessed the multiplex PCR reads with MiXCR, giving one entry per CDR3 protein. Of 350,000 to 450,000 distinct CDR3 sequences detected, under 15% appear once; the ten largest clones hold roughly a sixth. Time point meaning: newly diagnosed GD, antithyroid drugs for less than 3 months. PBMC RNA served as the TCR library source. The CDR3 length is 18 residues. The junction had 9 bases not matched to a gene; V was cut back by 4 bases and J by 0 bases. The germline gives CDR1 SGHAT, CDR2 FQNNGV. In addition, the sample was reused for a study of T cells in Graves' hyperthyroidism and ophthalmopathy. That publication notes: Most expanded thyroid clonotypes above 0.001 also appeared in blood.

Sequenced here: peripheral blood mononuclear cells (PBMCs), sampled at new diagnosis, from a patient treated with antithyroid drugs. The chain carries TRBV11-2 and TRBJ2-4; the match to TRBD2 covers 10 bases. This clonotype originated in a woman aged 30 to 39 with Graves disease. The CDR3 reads CASSSTGLADLAKNIQYF. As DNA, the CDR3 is TGTGCCAGCAGCTCGACCGGACTAGCGGATTTAGCCAAAAACATTCAGTACTTC.